The entry that follows covers one T cell receptor beta chain sequence. This sample was included in a study of shared clonotypes between healthy human individuals. TCRdb keeps only in-frame clones here, not all; method: immunoSEQ multiplex PCR. Among hundreds of thousands of clones listed, about two thirds were seen once. The sequencing input was memory CD4+ T cells sorted from blood. Noted subset: CD45RA-negative fraction. This receptor was taken from a woman aged 25 to 39 in good health.

The chain's CDR3 is CASSSGLAAYEQYF. The CDR3 DNA sequence: TGTGCCAGCAGCTCGGGACTAGCGGCGTACGAGCAGTACTTC. The chain employs TRBV5-4 and TRBJ2-5; 11 bases fit TRBD2. The J call is uncertain, as TRBJ2-7 better fits the DNA end. The germline CDR1 and CDR2 sequences are SGHNT and YYREEE (reference sequence). The CDR3 runs 14 residues.